The 17 T cell receptor beta chains listed next were all sequenced from one sample in a study of blood T cell repertoires in COVID-19. Data came from immunoSEQ multiplex PCR; TCRdb stores just in-frame clones and leaves some out. The sample consists of 100,000 to 150,000 clones, more than 75% of them appearing once. Sequenced input: peripheral blood. These receptors were obtained from a human donor in a cohort sampled during active COVID-19.

This clone has just one count. The gene calls are TRBV7-9 and TRBJ1-4; perhaps TRBD1 as D (6 bases). Germline V CDR1 and CDR2: SEHNR, FQNEAQ (reference sequence). Trimming took off 1 base at V and 4 bases at J, with 7 bases between the two ends. This CDR3 spans 14 amino acids. CDR3 sequence: CASSLGQDNEKLFF. CDR3 in DNA: TGTGCCAGCAGCTTAGGACAGGATAATGAAAAACTGTTTTTT.

The gene calls are TRBV7-9 and TRBJ2-5, with D possibly TRBD1 on 5 matching bases. CDR3 length equals 14 residues. Trimming stripped 3 bases from V and 4 bases from J, with 12 bases between. Germline V gene lookup returns CDR1 SEHNR and CDR2 FQNEAQ (reference sequence). CDR3 protein: CASSFNERGETQYF. CDR3 bases: TGTGCCAGCAGCTTTAATGAAAGGGGAGAGACCCAGTACTTC.

The chain is built from TRBV4-1 and TRBJ2-7; 8 positions agree with TRBD2. CDR1 and CDR2 from the germline V gene are MGHRA and YSYEKL. The CDR3 sequence is 17 residues long. Unmatched junction bases numbered 10, after V lost 3 bases and J lost 0 bases. The CDR3 sequence is CASSQTSSGVSSYEQYF. The DNA for the CDR3 is TGCGCCAGCAGCCAGACGAGTAGCGGGGTGAGCTCCTACGAGCAGTACTTC.

This chain uses TRBV15 with TRBJ2-7, with TRBD2 identical over 13 bases. After removal of 6 bases from V and 7 bases from J, the junction contained 6 bases not matched to a gene. The CDR3 consists of 14 residues. Germline V gives CDR1 LNHNV, CDR2 YYDKDF (reference sequence). The chain's CDR3 is CATSRTSGSREQYF. CDR3 in DNA: TGTGCCACCAGTCGGACTAGCGGGAGTAGGGAGCAGTACTTC.

The chain joins TRBV7-9 to TRBJ1-2; 12 bases are a match to TRBD1. Germline-derived CDR1 and CDR2 are SEHNR and FQNEAQ (reference sequence). The length of the CDR3 is 17 residues. The trim removed 5 bases at V and 5 bases at J, leaving 12 bases unmatched. CDR3 residues: CASSPGAGTGGSYGYTF. In nucleotides, the CDR3 is TGTGCCAGCAGCCCAGGGGCCGGGACAGGGGGCAGTTATGGCTACACCTTC.

This clone was found many times. CDR3 nucleotides: TGTGCCAGCAGCTTAGTGGGAGGCGTATCGGAGCAGTTCTTC. Amino acid sequence: CASSLVGGVSEQFF. The gene calls are TRBV7-9 and TRBJ2-1; a weak D match, TRBD2 (6 bases). Germline V gene data show CDR1 as SEHNR and CDR2 as FQNEAQ (reference sequence). The CDR3 loop spans 14 amino acids. Deletions cut 1 base from V and 10 bases from J, with 14 bases between.

The chain is built from TRBV4-1 and TRBJ2-7; 14 bases map to TRBD2. This CDR3 is 18 amino acids long. V shed 0 bases and J 0 bases; nucleotides not matched to a gene: 4. Germline CDR1 is MGHRA and CDR2 is YSYEKL. CDR3 nucleotide sequence: TGCGCCAGCAGCCAAGAGAGGGGACTAGCGGGGGTCTCCTACGAGCAGTACTTC. This encodes CASSQERGLAGVSYEQYF.

This clone was detected a few times. The rearrangement uses TRBV7-6 and TRBJ2-3; the match to TRBD2 covers 7 bases. The germline V gene has CDR1 SGHVS and CDR2 FNYEAQ. The CDR3 extends over 15 amino acids. V lost 5 bases to trimming and J lost 2 bases; unmatched junction nucleotides: 7. The DNA of the CDR3 is TGTGCCAGCAGCCCCACGGGGGGATTCACAGATACGCAGTATTTT. Translating it yields CASSPTGGFTDTQYF.

The chain has TRBV5-1 and TRBJ2-5; tentative D call: TRBD2 (5 bases). The CDR3 spans 15 residues. V was shortened by 0 bases and J by 4 bases, with 13 bases between the two germline ends. Germline CDR1 SGHRS, CDR2 YFSETQ. The chain's CDR3 is CASSLGGPEGETQYF. In nucleotides, the CDR3 is TGCGCCAGCAGCTTGGGTGGCCCCGAGGGAGAGACCCAGTACTTC. Variable domain in full (rest from reference TRBV5-1 and TRBJ2-5): KAGVTQTPRYLIKTRGQQVTLSCSPISGHRSVSWYQQTPGQGLQFLFEYFSETQRNKGNFPGRFSGRQFSNSRSEMNVSTLELGDSALYLCASSLGGPEGETQYFGPGTRLLVL.

This clone appeared a few times. The chain carries TRBV10-1 and TRBJ2-7; TRBD2 is a possible D gene (6 bases). Germline CDR1 is WNHNN and CDR2 is SYGVQD (reference sequence). Trimming took off 5 bases at V and 11 bases at J, with 19 bases between the two ends. This CDR3 contains 13 residues. In nucleotides, the CDR3 is TGCGCCAGCAGTTCCCCCGGGAGAGGTGGGAAGTACTTC. Its protein product is CASSSPGRGGKYF.

The gene calls are TRBV6-5 and TRBJ2-7, with a weak D call TRBD1 (5 bases). The V gene lost 7 bases and the J gene lost 1 base, with 14 bases spanning the gap. In germline, CDR1 is MNHEY, CDR2 SVGAGI. The CDR3 spans 14 residues. The CDR3 DNA reads TGTGCCAGCACAGGGTTAGGTCTTTCCTACGAGCAGTACTTC. It codes for CASTGLGLSYEQYF.

CDR3 amino acids: CASSIRILAGDPYEQYF. CDR3 DNA: TGCGCCAGCAGCATTAGGATCCTGGCGGGGGACCCCTACGAGCAGTACTTC. This chain joins TRBV4-1 and TRBJ2-7; 7 bases match TRBD2. Germline CDR1 reads MGHRA; CDR2 reads YSYEKL. CDR3 size: 17 residues. The J segment lost 2 bases and the V segment lost 5 bases, leaving 15 bases of the junction unmatched.

V and J are TRBV5-6 and TRBJ1-5, with 7 nucleotides matching TRBD1. CDR1 and CDR2 from the germline V gene are SGHDT and YYEEEE. V was clipped by 3 bases and J by 3 bases; unmatched bases: 9. This CDR3 contains 16 residues. The CDR3 nucleotides are TGTGCCAGCAGCTCGACAGGGAGACTCGACAATCAGCCCCAGCATTTT. The encoded protein is CASSSTGRLDNQPQHF.

V gene TRBV5-1 combines with J gene TRBJ2-1, with 10 bases aligning to TRBD2. Germline lookup yields CDR1 SGHRS and CDR2 YFSETQ. V lost 4 bases to trimming and J lost 6 bases; unmatched junction nucleotides: 10. CDR3 length: 16 residues. This chain's CDR3 is CASSPALVAGGNEQFF. The CDR3, as DNA: TGCGCCAGCAGCCCGGCCCTTGTAGCGGGGGGCAATGAGCAGTTCTTC.

V gene TRBV6-5 combines with J gene TRBJ1-6, with D maybe TRBD1 (6 bases). Trimming cost V 4 bases and J 7 bases, with 8 bases left between them. There are 13 residues in the CDR3. The V gene's germline CDR1 is MNHEY and CDR2 SVGAGI. CDR3 sequence: CASSSRGNSPLHF. The CDR3 DNA follows: TGTGCCAGCAGTTCGAGGGGGAATTCACCCCTCCACTTT.

V and J are TRBV6-4 and TRBJ1-6; 7 bases align to TRBD1. With V trimmed by 2 bases and J by 10 bases, 8 bases remained unmatched. CDR3 size: 15 residues. Germline lookup yields CDR1 MRHNA and CDR2 SNTAGT. The CDR3 reads CASSDRTGVGSPLHF. CDR3 DNA: TGTGCCAGCAGTGACCGTACAGGGGTCGGGTCACCCCTCCACTTT.

The chain has TRBV28 and TRBJ1-4; possibly TRBD1 for D (5 bases). The CDR3 contains 17 residues. Germline V CDR1 and CDR2: MDHEN, SYDVKM. The V gene lost 9 bases and the J gene lost 7 bases, with 27 bases spanning the gap. The CDR3 bases are TGTGCCAGTGCGGGCGTACCCCTTCAGGGACTAGGTGAAAAACTGTTTTTT. Translation gives CASAGVPLQGLGEKLFF.